Each of the 3 T cell receptor beta chains below was sequenced from the same sample in a study of cytomegalovirus exposure and HLA in healthy donors. Both 60 Vbeta primers and 13 Jbeta primers went into the PCR. Profiling relied on immunoSEQ multiplex PCR, and the TCRdb table lists in-frame clones only, not all of them. The repertoire has some 100,000 clones, 81% of them found once; the top ten carry about 2%. Specimen: PBMCs. The receptors here all came from a woman younger than 45 in good health and CMV-seronegative.

This clone has only one observation. The V gene is TRBV15, the J gene TRBJ2-4, with 8 positions matching TRBD2. Germline loops: CDR1 LNHNV, CDR2 YYDKDF (reference sequence). The junction had 3 bases not matched to a gene; V was cut back by 1 base and J by 1 base. This CDR3 has 16 residues. CDR3 DNA sequence: TGTGCCACCAGCAGAGCGGGGGGGGCGGCCAAAAACATTCAGTACTTC. Translating it yields CATSRAGGAAKNIQYF.

The rearrangement joins TRBV7-8 to TRBJ2-3; 9 positions match TRBD2. Looked up from germline, CDR1 is SGHVS and CDR2 is FQNEAQ. This CDR3 is built from 19 residues. The V segment lost 2 bases and the J segment 5 bases; nucleotides outside the gene matches: 17. As DNA, the CDR3 is TGTGCCAGCAGCTTACGGGCGGGGGCTAGCGGGGACGGGGGAGATACGCAGTATTTT. Its translation: CASSLRAGASGDGGDTQYF.

The chain links TRBV5-4 to TRBJ1-2; TRBD1 aligns across 7 bases. This CDR3 is 13 amino acids long. In germline, CDR1 is SGHNT, CDR2 YYREEE (reference sequence). V lost 3 bases to trimming and J lost 2 bases; unmatched junction nucleotides: 1. CDR3 DNA: TGTGCCAGCAGCTCGACAGGGAACTATGGCTACACCTTC. This translates into CASSSTGNYGYTF. Filled out from reference TRBV5-4 and TRBJ1-2, the complete variable domain reads ETGVTQSPTHLIKTRGQQVTLRCSSQSGHNTVSWYQQALGQGPQFIFQYYREEENGRGNFPPRFSGLQFPNYSSELNVNALELDDSALYLCASSSTGNYGYTFGSGTRLTVV.